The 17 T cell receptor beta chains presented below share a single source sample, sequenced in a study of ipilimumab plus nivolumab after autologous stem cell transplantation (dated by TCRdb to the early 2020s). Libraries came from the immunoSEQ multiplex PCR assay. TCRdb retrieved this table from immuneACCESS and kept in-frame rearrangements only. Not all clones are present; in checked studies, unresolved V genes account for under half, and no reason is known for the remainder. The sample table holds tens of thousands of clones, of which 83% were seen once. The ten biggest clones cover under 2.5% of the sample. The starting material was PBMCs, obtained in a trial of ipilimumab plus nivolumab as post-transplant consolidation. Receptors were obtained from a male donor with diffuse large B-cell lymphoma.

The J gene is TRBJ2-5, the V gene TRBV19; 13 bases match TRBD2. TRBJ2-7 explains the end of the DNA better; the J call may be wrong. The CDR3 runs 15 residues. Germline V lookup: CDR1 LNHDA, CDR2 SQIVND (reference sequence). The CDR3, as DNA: TGTGCCAGTAGTACCACTAGCGGGGGGGCCTACGAGCAGTACTTC. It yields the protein CASSTTSGGAYEQYF.

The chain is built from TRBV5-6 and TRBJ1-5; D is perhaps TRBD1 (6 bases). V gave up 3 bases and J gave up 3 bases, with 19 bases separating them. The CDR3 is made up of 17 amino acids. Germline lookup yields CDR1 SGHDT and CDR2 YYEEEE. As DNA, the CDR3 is TGTGCCAGCAGCTGGGGGCGGGGCAGCGGGAACAATCAGCCCCAGCATTTT. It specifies CASSWGRGSGNNQPQHF.

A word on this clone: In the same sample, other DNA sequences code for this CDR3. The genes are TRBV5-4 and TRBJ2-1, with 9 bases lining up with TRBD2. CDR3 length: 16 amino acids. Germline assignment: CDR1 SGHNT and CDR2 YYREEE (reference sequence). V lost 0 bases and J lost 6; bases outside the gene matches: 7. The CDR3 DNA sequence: TGTGCCAGCAGCTTGGGAGGCGGGGGGGCCGTCAATGAGCAGTTCTTC. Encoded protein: CASSLGGGGAVNEQFF. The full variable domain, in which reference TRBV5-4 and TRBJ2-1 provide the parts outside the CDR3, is ETGVTQSPTHLIKTRGQQVTLRCSSQSGHNTVSWYQQALGQGPQFIFQYYREEENGRGNFPPRFSGLQFPNYSSELNVNALELDDSALYLCASSLGGGGAVNEQFFGPGTRLTVL.

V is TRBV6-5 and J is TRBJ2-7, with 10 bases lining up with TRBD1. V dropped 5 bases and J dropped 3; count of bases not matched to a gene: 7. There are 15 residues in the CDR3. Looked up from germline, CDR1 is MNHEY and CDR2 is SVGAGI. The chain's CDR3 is CASSGTGVGYYEQYF. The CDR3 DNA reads TGTGCCAGCAGTGGGACAGGGGTAGGGTACTACGAGCAGTACTTC.

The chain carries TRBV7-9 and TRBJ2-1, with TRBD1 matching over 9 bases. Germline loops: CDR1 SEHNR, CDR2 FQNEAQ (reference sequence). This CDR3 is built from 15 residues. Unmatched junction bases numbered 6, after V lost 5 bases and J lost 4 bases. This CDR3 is CASSPRDREYNEQFF. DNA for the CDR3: TGTGCCAGCAGCCCCCGGGACAGGGAATACAATGAGCAGTTCTTC.

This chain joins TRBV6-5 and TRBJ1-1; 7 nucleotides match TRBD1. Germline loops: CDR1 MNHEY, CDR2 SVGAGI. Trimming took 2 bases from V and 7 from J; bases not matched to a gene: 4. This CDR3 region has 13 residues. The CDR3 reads CASSYQGGSEAFF. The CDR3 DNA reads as TGTGCCAGCAGTTACCAGGGGGGGAGTGAAGCTTTCTTT.

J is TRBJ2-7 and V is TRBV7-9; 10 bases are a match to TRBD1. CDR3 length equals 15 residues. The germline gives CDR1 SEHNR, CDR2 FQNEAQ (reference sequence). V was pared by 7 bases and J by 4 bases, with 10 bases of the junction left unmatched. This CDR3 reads CASTGTGQGDYEQYF. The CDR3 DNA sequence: TGTGCCAGCACCGGGACCGGACAGGGGGATTACGAGCAGTACTTC.

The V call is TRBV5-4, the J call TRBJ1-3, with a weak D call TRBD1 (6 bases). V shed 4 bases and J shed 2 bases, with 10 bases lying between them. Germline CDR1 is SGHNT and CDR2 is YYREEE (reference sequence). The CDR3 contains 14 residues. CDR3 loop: CASSRGGAGNTIYF. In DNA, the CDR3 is TGTGCCAGCAGCCGAGGGGGAGCTGGAAACACCATATATTTT.

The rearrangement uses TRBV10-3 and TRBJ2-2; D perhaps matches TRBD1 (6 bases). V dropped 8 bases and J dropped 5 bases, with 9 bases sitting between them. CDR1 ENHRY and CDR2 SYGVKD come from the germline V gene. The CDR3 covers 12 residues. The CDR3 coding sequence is TGTGCCATCGGAGGACAGACCGGGGAGCTGTTTTTT. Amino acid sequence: CAIGGQTGELFF.

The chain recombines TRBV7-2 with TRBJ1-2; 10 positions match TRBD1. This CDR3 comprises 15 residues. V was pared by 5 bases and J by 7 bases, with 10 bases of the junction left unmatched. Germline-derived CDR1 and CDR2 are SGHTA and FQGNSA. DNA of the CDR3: TGTGCCAGCAGCGCCCGGGACAGGGGAAGGGGTGGCTACACCTTC. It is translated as CASSARDRGRGGYTF.

The CDR3 DNA follows: TGTGCCAGCAGCTTAATTGGTGCGGCAGGGGACGAGCAGTACTTC. Amino acid sequence: CASSLIGAAGDEQYF. The V call is TRBV7-3, the J call TRBJ2-7; the D gene is possibly TRBD1 (6 bases). This CDR3 comprises 15 residues. The V end lost 1 base, the J end lost 5 bases, and 15 bases lay between the germline ends. Germline V gene data show CDR1 as SGHTA and CDR2 as FQGTGA.

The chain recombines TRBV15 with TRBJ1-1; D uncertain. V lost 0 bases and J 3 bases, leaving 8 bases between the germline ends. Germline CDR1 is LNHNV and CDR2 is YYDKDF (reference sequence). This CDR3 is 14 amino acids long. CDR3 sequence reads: CATSRDGGYTEAFF. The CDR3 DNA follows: TGTGCCACCAGCAGAGATGGTGGGTACACTGAAGCTTTCTTT.

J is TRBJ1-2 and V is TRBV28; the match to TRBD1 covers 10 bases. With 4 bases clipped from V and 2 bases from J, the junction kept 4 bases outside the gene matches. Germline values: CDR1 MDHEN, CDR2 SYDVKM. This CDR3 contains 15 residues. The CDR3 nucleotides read TGTGCCAGCAGTTCGGGGGACAGGGGAAACTATGGCTACACCTTC. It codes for CASSSGDRGNYGYTF.

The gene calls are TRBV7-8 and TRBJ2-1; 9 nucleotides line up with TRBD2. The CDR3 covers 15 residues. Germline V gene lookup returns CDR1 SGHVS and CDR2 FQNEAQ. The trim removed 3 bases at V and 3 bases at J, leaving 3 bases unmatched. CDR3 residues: CASSFLRGGYNEQFF. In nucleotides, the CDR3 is TGTGCCAGCAGCTTTTTGCGGGGGGGCTACAATGAGCAGTTCTTC.

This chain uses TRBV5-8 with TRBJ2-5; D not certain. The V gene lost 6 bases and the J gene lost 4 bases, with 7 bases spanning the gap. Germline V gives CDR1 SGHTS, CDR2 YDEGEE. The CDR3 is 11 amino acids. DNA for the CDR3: TGTGCCAGCACCGAAATAGAGACCCAGTACTTC. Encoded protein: CASTEIETQYF.

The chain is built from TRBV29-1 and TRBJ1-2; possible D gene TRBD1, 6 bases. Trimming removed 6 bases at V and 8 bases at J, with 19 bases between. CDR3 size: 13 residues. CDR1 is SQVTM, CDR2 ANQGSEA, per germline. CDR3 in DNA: TGCAGCGTCGCGTTTAGGCAGGGGAACGGCTACACCTTC. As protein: CSVAFRQGNGYTF.

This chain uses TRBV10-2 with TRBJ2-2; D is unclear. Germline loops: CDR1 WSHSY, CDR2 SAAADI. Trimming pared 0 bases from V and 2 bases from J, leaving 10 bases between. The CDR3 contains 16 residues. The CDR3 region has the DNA TGCGCCAGCAGTGAGTCGACTCGGCTTAACACCGGGGAGCTGTTTTTT. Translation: CASSESTRLNTGELFF.